These T cell receptor beta chains were read from a single sample in a study of T cell responses to AZD1222 COVID-19 vaccine. The data were produced by immunoSEQ multiplex PCR, yet TCRdb's version contains in-frame clones alone and is incomplete. The data hold some 180,000 clones, with approximately 90% observed a single time. The sequenced sample was peripheral blood, obtained 28 days after the second AZD1222 dose. These receptors were taken from an adult who received the AZD1222 COVID-19 vaccine. CDR3s leave out the opening cysteine and the closing phenylalanine or tryptophan. Fields, in order: CDR3 protein, clone size, V gene, CDR3 length. Clone size is shown for a subset of rows, as once, few, many or a class of expanded clone.

SARQGVGNTIY	.	TRBV29-1	11
ASSHFTGNTEAF	.	TRBV7-9	12
AGGASRIGNQPQH	.	TRBV6-6	13
ASTPGWRPEKLF	.	TRBV19	12
ASSPRGEFVDTQY	many	TRBV7-9	13
AWSEGTSSYNEQF	.	TRBV30	13
ASSPWDHNSPLH	.	TRBV7-9	12
ASSFSGIGYGYT	.	TRBV7-2	12
ASSGRTGVGDTQY	.	TRBV19	13
AWERDRNEKLF	once	TRBV30	11
ASSLMAGALVREQF	.	TRBV5-4	14
ASLRGDNYGYT	once	TRBV19	11
ASSPDSYLNEQF	.	TRBV5-1	12
ASSLLAGGRKNEAF	once	TRBV19	14
AISGGQGGLGPQH	.	TRBV10-3	13
ASSRQGSDGYT	.	TRBV6-2/TRBV6-3	11
ASSIDRPSSYNEQF	.	TRBV18	14
ASSEERFRSYEQY	.	TRBV6-1	13
ASSLVTGGGYT	.	TRBV7-2	11
ASKGETGAPYEQY	.	TRBV2	13
ASSESGQGSVEQY	.	TRBV6-1	13
ASSYSRDGNEQF	.	TRBV6-5	12
ASSLAQGQGGTEAF	.	TRBV7-9	14
ASSQDSQGHSPLH	.	TRBV4-3	13
SVEGRARDTEAF	.	TRBV29-1	12
ASSPDRSYNEQF	.	TRBV5-4	12
ASSQEPAIYEQY	.	TRBV4-3	12
ASRGGDPNQPQH	.	TRBV6-5	12
ASSLTRNSYEQY	.	TRBV27	12
ASSHGGAGGNTEAF	.	TRBV5-1	14
ASSQEASGARRGYT	.	TRBV3-1/TRBV3-2	14
ASSYMGGGTEAF	.	TRBV6-2/TRBV6-3	12